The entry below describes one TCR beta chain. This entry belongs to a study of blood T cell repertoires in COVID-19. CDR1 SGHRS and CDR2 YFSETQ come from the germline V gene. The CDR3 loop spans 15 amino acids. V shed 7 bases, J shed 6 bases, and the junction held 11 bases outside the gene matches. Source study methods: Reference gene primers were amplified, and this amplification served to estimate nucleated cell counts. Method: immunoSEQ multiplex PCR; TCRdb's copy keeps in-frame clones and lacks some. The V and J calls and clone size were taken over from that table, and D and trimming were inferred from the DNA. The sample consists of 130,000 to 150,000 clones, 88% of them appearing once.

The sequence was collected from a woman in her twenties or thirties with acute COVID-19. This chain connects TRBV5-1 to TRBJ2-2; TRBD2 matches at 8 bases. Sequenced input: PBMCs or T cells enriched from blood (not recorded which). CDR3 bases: TGCGCCAGCTATGGGGGACTAGGCGGGCCCGGGGAGCTGTTTTTT. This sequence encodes CASYGGLGGPGELFF.